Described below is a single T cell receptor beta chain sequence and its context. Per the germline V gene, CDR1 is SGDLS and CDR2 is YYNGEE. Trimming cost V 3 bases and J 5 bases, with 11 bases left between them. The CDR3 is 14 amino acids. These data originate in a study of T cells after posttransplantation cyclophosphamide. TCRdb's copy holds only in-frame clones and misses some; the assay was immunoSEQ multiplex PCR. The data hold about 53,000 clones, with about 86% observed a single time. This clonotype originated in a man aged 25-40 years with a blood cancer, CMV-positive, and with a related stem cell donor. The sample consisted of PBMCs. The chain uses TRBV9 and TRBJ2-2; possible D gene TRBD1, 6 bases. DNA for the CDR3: TGTGCCAGCAGCGCTTTACAGGGAACCGGGGAGCTGTTTTTT. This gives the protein CASSALQGTGELFF.